The 12 T cell receptor beta chains presented below share a single source sample, sequenced in a study of CD8 T cells in ankylosing spondylitis. TCRdb ran MiXCR on the 5' RACE reads and lists one entry per CDR3 protein. The sample has 250,000 to 350,000 distinct CDR3 sequences, roughly 20% seen once. The sample comprised blood, either unsorted or a sorted T cell fraction (not recorded which). These receptor sequences come from a female donor with ankylosing spondylitis or in good health (not recorded which).

This clonotype is labeled medium-sized. The chain is built from TRBV20-1 and TRBJ2-1; 7 bases line up with TRBD2. Unmatched junction bases numbered 15, after V lost 6 bases and J lost 10 bases. The CDR3 runs to 14 residues. Germline-derived CDR1 and CDR2 are DFQATT and SNEGSKA (reference sequence). The CDR3 bases are TGCAGTGCCCCGGAGGCGGGAGCGGTGGGGGAGCAGTTCTTC. This translates into CSAPEAGAVGEQFF.

This clonotype showed up just a few times. The chain joins TRBV6-5 to TRBJ1-5, with D unresolved. Germline lookup yields CDR1 MNHEY and CDR2 SVGAGI. This CDR3 contains 15 residues. V was pared by 0 bases and J by 1 base, with 7 bases between. CDR3 DNA: TGTGCCAGCAGTTACTCGCGGGTGAGCAATCAGCCCCAGCATTTT. Translation gives CASSYSRVSNQPQHF.

Only a few counts were recorded for this clonotype. In DNA, the CDR3 is TGTGCCATCAGCTGGAGGGGGAATAACTATGGCTACACCTTC. Translating gives CAISWRGNNYGYTF. This chain uses TRBV10-3 with TRBJ1-2, with D perhaps TRBD1 (6 bases). Per the germline V gene, CDR1 is ENHRY and CDR2 is SYGVKD. V gave up 6 bases and J gave up 1 base, with 12 bases separating them. The length of the CDR3 is 14 residues.

This clonotype was detected a few times. This chain links TRBV9 with TRBJ1-6; 7 positions agree with TRBD1. Trimming cost V 4 bases and J 8 bases; bases outside gene matches: 9. From germline, CDR1 is SGDLS and CDR2 YYNGEE. The CDR3 covers 15 residues. CDR3: CASSPLGQGDSPLHF. The CDR3 DNA sequence: TGTGCCAGCAGCCCTCTCGGGCAGGGGGATTCACCCCTCCACTTT.

This chain links TRBV7-2 with TRBJ2-7, with 8 bases fitting TRBD1. The CDR3 runs 12 residues. The germline V gene encodes CDR1 SGHTA and CDR2 FQGNSA. Trimming took 9 bases from V and 4 from J; bases not matched to a gene: 5. CDR3 sequence: CASGQGNYEQYF. The CDR3 region has the DNA TGTGCCAGTGGACAGGGAAATTACGAGCAGTACTTC.

This rearrangement joins TRBV20-1 to TRBJ1-2; D gene unclear. This CDR3 contains 12 residues. The germline V gene encodes CDR1 DFQATT and CDR2 SNEGSKA (reference sequence). V gave up 4 bases and J gave up 2 bases, with 8 bases separating them. In DNA form, the CDR3 reads TGCAGTGCTATGGCCGGCAACTATGGCTACACCTTC. It is translated as CSAMAGNYGYTF.

This clonotype was counted only a few times. Relative to the germline gene, one junction end is altered; a read error may explain this. The CDR3 loop reads CASSVGLAGDYEQFF. The DNA for the CDR3 is TGTGCTAGCAGCGTCGGACTAGCGGGAGACTATGAGCAGTTCTTC. The chain has TRBV7-7 and TRBJ2-1; 13 nucleotides line up with TRBD2. CDR1 is SSHAT, CDR2 FNYEAQ, per germline (reference sequence). The CDR3 runs to 15 residues.

The V and J genes are TRBV4-3 and TRBJ1-3, with D unresolved. The CDR3 extends over 13 amino acids. CDR1 LGHNA and CDR2 YSLEER come from the germline V gene. Between the trimmed V and J ends, which lost 0 bases and 7 bases, there was a span of 7 bases. CDR3 in DNA: TGCGCCAGCAGCCAAGAGGGCACCAACACCATATATTTT. This codes for CASSQEGTNTIYF.

This clonotype came up a few times. The chain combines TRBV2 with TRBJ2-5; the D is unclear. The CDR3 has 13 residues. The germline V gene has CDR1 SNHLY and CDR2 FYNNEI. The V end was cut by 6 bases, the J end by 7 bases, with 15 bases between. CDR3 region: CASRTSGPGTQYF. CDR3 sequence (DNA): TGTGCCAGCAGAACGAGTGGGCCAGGGACCCAGTACTTC.

The sample holds many counts of this clonotype. The chain joins TRBV29-1 to TRBJ1-2; D uncertain. The CDR3 is 16 amino acids. Germline lookup yields CDR1 SQVTM and CDR2 ANQGSEA. Deletions cut 2 bases from V and 1 base from J, with 17 bases between. The CDR3 nucleotides are TGCAGCGTTGAACCCACTAATATTGGTTTTAACTATGGCTACACCTTC. Amino acids: CSVEPTNIGFNYGYTF.

CDR3 nucleotides: TGTGCCACCAGTGATCAGGTGAAGGGTGAGCAGTTCTTC. Translating gives CATSDQVKGEQFF. This chain connects TRBV24-1 to TRBJ2-1; D gene unclear. Germline loops: CDR1 KGHDR, CDR2 SFDVKD. The CDR3 covers 13 residues. The V and J ends lost 3 bases and 9 bases respectively, with 11 bases between them.

This clonotype was counted only a few times. The chain employs TRBV3-1 and TRBJ2-3, with 7 bases lining up with TRBD2. This CDR3 contains 15 residues. V was clipped by 5 bases and J by 4 bases; unmatched bases: 9. In germline, CDR1 is LGHDT, CDR2 YNNKEL (reference sequence). CDR3 protein: CASSNGGSRSDTQYF. CDR3 nucleotide sequence: TGTGCCAGCAGCAACGGCGGGAGTAGGTCAGATACGCAGTATTTT.